This T cell receptor beta chain was sequenced during a study of beta chain features in type 1 diabetes. This clone came up many times. Stem cell-like memory, regulatory, central memory and naive CD4+ cells were sorted via CD45RO/CCR7/CD25/CD127/CD95/CD27. This CDR3 comprises 11 residues. Germline V gene lookup returns CDR1 GTSNPN and CDR2 SVGIG (reference sequence). V dropped 8 bases and J dropped 6 bases, with 14 bases sitting between them. The sequenced template was cDNA made from the entire isolated RNA. Repertoires were generated with immunoSEQ multiplex PCR, while TCRdb's copy carries only in-frame clones and drops some. Among about 160,000 clones listed, over 7.5% were seen once.

The specimen was central memory CD4+ T cells from blood. This chain joins TRBV30 and TRBJ2-7; possibly TRBD2 for D (6 bases). The sequence was obtained from a young man in good health. The CDR3 DNA follows: TGTGCCCAACGGGGGTGGGGCGAGCAGTACTTC. Its translation is CAQRGWGEQYF.